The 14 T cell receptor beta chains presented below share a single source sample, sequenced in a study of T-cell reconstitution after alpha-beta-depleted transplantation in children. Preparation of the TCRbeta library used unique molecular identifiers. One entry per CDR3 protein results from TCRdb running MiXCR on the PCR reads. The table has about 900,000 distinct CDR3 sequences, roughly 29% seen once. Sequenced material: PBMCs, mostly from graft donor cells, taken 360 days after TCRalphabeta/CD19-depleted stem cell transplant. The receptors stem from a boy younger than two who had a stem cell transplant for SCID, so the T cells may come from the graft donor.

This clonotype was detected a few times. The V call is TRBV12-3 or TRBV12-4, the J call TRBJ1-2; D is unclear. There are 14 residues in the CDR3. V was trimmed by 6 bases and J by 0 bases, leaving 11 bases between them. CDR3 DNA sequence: TGTGCCAGCAGCCGGGGAGCCGCTAACTATGGCTACACCTTC. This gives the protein CASSRGAANYGYTF.

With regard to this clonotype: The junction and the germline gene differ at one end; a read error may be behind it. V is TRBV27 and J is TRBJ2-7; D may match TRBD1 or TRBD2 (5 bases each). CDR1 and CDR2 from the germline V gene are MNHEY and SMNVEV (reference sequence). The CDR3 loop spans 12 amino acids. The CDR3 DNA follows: TGTGCCAGCACCATAGTCGGGGACGAACAGTACTTC. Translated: CASTIVGDEQYF.

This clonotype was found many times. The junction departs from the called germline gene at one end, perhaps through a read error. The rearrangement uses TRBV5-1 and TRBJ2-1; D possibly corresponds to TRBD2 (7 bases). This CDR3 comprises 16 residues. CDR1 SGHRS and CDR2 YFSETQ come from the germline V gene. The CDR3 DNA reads TGTGCCAGCAGCTTGGGAGGGGGTTCCTCCTACAATGAGCAGTTCTTC. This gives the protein CASSLGGGSSYNEQFF.

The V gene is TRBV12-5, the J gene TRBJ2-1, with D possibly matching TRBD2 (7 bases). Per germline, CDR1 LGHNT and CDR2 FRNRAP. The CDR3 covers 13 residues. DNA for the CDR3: TGTGCCTCGATGGCGGGGGCAGTTGATGAGCAGTTCTTC. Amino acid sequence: CASMAGAVDEQFF.

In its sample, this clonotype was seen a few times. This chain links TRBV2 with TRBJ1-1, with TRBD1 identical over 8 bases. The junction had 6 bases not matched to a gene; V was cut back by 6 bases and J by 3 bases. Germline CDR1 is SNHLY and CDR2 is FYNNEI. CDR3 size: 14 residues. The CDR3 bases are TGTGCCAGCAGGGGGGACAGGATACACACTGAAGCTTTCTTT. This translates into CASRGDRIHTEAFF.

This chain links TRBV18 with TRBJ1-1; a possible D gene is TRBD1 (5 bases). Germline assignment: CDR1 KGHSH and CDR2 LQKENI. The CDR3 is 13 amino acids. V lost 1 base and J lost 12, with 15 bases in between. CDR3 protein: CASSPLTGVETFF. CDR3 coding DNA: TGTGCCAGCTCACCACTGACGGGGGTCGAGACTTTCTTT.

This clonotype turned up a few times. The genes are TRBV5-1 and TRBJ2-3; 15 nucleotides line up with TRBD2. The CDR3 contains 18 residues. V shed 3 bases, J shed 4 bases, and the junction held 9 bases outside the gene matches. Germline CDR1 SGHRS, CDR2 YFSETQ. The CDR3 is CASSSGLAGGPFSDTQYF. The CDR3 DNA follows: TGCGCCAGCAGCTCAGGACTAGCGGGGGGGCCTTTTTCAGATACGCAGTATTTT.

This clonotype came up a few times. CDR3 DNA: TGTGCCAGCAGCCGCGTGGGGACCTATAGCAATCAGCCCCAGCATTTT. It encodes CASSRVGTYSNQPQHF. The J gene is TRBJ1-5, the V gene TRBV4-2, with D possibly TRBD1 on 5 matching bases. V was clipped by 4 bases and J by 0 bases, with 13 bases between them. CDR1 is LGHNA, CDR2 YNFKEQ, per germline. There are 16 residues in the CDR3.

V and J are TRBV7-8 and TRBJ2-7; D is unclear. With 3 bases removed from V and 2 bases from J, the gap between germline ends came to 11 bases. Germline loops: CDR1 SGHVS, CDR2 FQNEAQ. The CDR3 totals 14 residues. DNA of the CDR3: TGTGCCAGCAGCTTCGACCCGAACCCCTACGAGCAGTACTTC. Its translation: CASSFDPNPYEQYF.

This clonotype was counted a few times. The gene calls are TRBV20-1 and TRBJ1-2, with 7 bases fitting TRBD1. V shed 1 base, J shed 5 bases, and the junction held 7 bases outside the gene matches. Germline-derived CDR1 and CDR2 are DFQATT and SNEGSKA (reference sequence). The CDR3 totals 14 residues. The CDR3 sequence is CSARGGQSGYGYTF. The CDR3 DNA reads TGCAGTGCTAGAGGGGGACAGTCCGGTTATGGCTACACCTTC.

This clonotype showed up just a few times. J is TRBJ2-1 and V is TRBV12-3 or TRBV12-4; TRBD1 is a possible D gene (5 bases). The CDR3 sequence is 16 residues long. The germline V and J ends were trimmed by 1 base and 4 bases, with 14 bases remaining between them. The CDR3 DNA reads TGTGCCAGCAGTTTAGAGGCTTGGGGCGGTTACAATGAGCAGTTCTTC. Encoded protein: CASSLEAWGGYNEQFF.

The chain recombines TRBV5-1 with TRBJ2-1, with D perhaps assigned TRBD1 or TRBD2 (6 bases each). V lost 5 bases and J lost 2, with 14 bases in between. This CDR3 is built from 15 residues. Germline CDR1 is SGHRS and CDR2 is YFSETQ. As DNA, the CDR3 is TGCGCCAGCAGTCTAACGGGGGCTACCTACAATGAGCAGTTCTTC. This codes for CASSLTGATYNEQFF.

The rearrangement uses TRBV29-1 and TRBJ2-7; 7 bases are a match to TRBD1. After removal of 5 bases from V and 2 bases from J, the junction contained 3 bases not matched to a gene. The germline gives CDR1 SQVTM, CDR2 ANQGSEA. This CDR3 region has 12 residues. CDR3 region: CSVIGQAYEQYF. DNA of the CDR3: TGCAGCGTTATTGGACAGGCCTACGAGCAGTACTTC.

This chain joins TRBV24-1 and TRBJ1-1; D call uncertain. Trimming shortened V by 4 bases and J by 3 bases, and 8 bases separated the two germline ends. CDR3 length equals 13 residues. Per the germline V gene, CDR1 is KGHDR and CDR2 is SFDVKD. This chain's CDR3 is CATSEKGYTEAFF. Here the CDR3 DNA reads TGTGCCACCAGTGAGAAGGGATACACTGAAGCTTTCTTT.